This T cell receptor (beta chain) was recorded in a study of blood T cell repertoires in COVID-19. Only in-frame clones appear in the TCRdb table, and some are missing; sequencing was by immunoSEQ multiplex PCR. The profile shows approximately 390,000 clones, about 87% of them singletons. The sample comprised peripheral blood. This receptor was obtained from an older woman with COVID-19, enrolled during active disease.

CDR3 DNA: TGCGCCAGCAGCTTGGAACAGGGGCCCACCTACGAGCAGTACTTC. Amino acid sequence: CASSLEQGPTYEQYF. The chain recombines TRBV5-1 with TRBJ2-7, with 7 bases that match TRBD1. Germline CDR1 and CDR2: SGHRS and YFSETQ. The CDR3 spans 15 residues. V lost 0 bases and J lost 2; bases outside the gene matches: 5.